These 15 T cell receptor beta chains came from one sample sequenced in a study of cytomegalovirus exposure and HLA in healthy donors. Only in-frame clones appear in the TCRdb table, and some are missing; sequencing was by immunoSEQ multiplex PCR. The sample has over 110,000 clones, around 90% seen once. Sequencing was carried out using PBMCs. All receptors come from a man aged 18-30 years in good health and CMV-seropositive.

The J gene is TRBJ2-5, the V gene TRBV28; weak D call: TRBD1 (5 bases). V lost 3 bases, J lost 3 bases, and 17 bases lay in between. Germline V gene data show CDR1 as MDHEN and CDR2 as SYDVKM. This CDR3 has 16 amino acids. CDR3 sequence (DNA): TGTGCCAGCAGTTTGCCCTTCGGGCAGGGAAAAGAGACCCAGTACTTC. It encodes CASSLPFGQGKETQYF.

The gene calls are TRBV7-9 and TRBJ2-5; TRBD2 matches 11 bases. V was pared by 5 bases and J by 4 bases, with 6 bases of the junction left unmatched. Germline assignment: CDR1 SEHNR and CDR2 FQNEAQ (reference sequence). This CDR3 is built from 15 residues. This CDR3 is CASSANLAGGETQYF. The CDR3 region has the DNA TGTGCCAGCAGCGCCAACCTAGCGGGGGGAGAGACCCAGTACTTC.

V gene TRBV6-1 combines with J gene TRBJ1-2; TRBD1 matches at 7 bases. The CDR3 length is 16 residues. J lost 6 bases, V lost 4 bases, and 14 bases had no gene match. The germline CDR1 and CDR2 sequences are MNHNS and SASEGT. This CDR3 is CASSGPNDRVRNGYTF. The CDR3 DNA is TGTGCCAGCAGTGGCCCGAATGACAGGGTGCGGAATGGCTACACCTTC.

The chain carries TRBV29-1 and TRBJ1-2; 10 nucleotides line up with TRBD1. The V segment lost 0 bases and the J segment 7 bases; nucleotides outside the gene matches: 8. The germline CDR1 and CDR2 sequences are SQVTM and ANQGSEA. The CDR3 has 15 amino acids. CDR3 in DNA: TGCAGCGTTGAAGATCCGACAGGGGGCGCTCGTGGCTACACCTTC. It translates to CSVEDPTGGARGYTF.

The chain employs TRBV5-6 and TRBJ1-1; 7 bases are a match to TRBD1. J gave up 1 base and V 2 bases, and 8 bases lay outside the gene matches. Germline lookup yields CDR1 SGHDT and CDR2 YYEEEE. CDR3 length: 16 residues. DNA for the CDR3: TGTGCCAGCAGCTTCACAGGGGCGGCTCGGAACACTGAAGCTTTCTTT. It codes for CASSFTGAARNTEAFF.

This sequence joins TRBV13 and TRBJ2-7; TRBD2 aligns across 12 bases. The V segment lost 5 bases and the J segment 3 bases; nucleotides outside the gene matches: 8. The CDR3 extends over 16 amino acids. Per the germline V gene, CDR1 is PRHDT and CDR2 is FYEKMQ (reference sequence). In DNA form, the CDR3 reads TGTGCCAGCAGCCACCAAGGACTAGCGGGAAACTACGAGCAGTACTTC. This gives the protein CASSHQGLAGNYEQYF.

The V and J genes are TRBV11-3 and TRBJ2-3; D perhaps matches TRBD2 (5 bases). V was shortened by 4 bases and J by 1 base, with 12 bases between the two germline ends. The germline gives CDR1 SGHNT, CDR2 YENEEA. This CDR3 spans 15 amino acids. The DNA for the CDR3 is TGTGCCAGCAGCTCGATCGGGATCGGCACAGATACGCAGTATTTT. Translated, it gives CASSSIGIGTDTQYF.

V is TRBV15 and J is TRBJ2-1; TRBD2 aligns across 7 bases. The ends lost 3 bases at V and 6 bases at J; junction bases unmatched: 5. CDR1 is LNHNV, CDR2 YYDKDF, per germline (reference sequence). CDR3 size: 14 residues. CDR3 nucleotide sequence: TGTGCCACCAGCAGTCTAGCGGATTTCAATGAGCAGTTCTTC. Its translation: CATSSLADFNEQFF.

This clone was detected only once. The CDR3 sequence is CASSPTGNEQFF. CDR3 coding DNA: TGTGCCAGCTCCCCGACAGGGAATGAGCAGTTCTTC. The rearrangement uses TRBV6-5 and TRBJ2-1; TRBD1 matches at 7 bases. V trimming: 8 bases; J trimming: 7 bases; junction bases outside the gene matches: 5. Germline values: CDR1 MNHEY, CDR2 SVGAGI. The CDR3 totals 12 residues.

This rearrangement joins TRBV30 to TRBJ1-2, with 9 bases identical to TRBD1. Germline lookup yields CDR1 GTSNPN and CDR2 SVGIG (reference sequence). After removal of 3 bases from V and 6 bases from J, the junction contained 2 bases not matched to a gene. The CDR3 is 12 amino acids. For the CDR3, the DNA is TGTGCCTGGAGGGACAGGGGCGATGGCTACACCTTC. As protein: CAWRDRGDGYTF.

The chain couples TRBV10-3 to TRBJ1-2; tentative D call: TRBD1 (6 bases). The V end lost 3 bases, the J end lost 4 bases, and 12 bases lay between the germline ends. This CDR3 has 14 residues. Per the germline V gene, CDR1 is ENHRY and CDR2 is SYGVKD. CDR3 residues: CAISDLAQGYGYTF. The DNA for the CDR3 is TGTGCCATCAGTGATCTGGCACAGGGCTATGGCTACACCTTC.

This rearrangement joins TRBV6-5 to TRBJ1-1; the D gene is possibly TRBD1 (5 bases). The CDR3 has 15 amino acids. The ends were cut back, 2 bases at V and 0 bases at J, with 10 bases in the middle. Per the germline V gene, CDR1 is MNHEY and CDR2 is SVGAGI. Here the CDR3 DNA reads TGTGCCAGCAGTTACCAATCGGGGGTGAACACTGAAGCTTTCTTT. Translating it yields CASSYQSGVNTEAFF.

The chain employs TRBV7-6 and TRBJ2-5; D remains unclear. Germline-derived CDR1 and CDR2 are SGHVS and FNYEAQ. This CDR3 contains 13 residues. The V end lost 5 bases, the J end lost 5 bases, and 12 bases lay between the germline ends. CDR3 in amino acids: CASSRYHAETQYF. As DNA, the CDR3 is TGTGCCAGCAGCCGATACCATGCGGAGACCCAGTACTTC.

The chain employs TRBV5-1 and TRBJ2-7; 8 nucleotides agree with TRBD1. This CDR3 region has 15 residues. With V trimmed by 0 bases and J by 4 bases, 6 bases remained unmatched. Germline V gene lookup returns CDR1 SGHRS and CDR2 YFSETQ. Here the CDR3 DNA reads TGCGCCAGCAGCTTGGGGTCGGGACAGGTTTACGAGCAGTACTTC. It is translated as CASSLGSGQVYEQYF.

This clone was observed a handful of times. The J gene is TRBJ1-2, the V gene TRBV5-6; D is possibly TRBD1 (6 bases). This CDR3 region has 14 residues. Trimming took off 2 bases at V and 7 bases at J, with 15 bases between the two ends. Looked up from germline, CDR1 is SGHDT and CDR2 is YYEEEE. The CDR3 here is CASSFQQGQSGYTF. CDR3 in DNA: TGTGCCAGCAGCTTCCAACAGGGCCAGAGTGGCTACACCTTC.